This T cell receptor (beta chain) came from a study of cytomegalovirus exposure and HLA in healthy donors. Study as a whole: Earlier, 150 million to 200 million T cells were analyzed, and around 100 million unique TCR beta sequences were found among them.

With 60 Vbeta and 13 Jbeta primers, the PCR was carried out. Sequenced by immunoSEQ multiplex PCR; TCRdb stores in-frame clones only, minus some. This sample's clone table lists approximately 190,000 clones. Study-level results: Through in vitro validation, three CMV-associated chains were shown to be specific for CMV antigens. When analyzed later, a missense DCLRE1C variant was found to be linked to TCR beta V- and J-gene trimming. Reported results showed that the classifier diagnosed cytomegalovirus status with high specificity and sensitivity.

With respect to this clone: Its antigen is as yet unknown.

V gave up 10 bases and J gave up 0 bases; unmatched junction bases: 12. Germline V gene data show CDR1 as SNHLY and CDR2 as FYNNEI. The CDR3 consists of 15 residues. Specimen: PBMCs. V gene TRBV2 combines with J gene TRBJ2-7; TRBD1 matches at 7 bases. The origin of this receptor is a man aged 25 to 45 in good health and CMV-seronegative. The CDR3 DNA sequence: TGTGCCACAGCCCAGGGGGTCTTAAGCTCCTACGAGCAGTACTTC. This codes for CATAQGVLSSYEQYF.